These 23 T cell receptor beta chains originate from one sample sequenced in a study of Ad26.COV2.S vaccination and SARS-CoV-2 variants. Specified treatment: 15 to 20 received Ad26.COV2.S at low or high dose, single or two shots; roughly five received placebo; per-sample allocation not given. Samples were taken on day 63 after the first vaccine or placebo injection. Assay used: immunoSEQ multiplex PCR; TCRdb lists only in-frame clones, some missing. The sample has 400,000 or so clones, 70% to 90% seen once. Here the sequenced sample was peripheral blood, taken in a trial of Ad26.COV2.S vaccine versus placebo. All receptors derive from a person between 18 and 59 years old who received the Ad26.COV2.S COVID-19 vaccine or a placebo.

The gene calls are TRBV7-9 and TRBJ1-4; D perhaps matches TRBD1 (5 bases). This CDR3 contains 14 residues. CDR1 is SEHNR and CDR2 is FQNEAQ in the germline V gene (reference sequence). The V end was cut by 6 bases, the J end by 5 bases, with 13 bases between. The DNA for the CDR3 is TGTGCCAGCAGTTTCAGGGTCGAGAATGAAAAACTGTTTTTT. Encoded protein: CASSFRVENEKLFF.

This clone is a singleton in its sample. The chain links TRBV11-2 to TRBJ2-2, with 13 bases fitting TRBD2. The ends lost 11 bases at V and 4 bases at J; junction bases unmatched: 13. This CDR3 spans 17 amino acids. CDR1 and CDR2 from the germline V gene are SGHAT and FQNNGV. In DNA form, the CDR3 reads TGTGCCTCGCCCAGATCGGGACTAGCGGGGAGCACCGGGGAGCTGTTTTTT. As protein: CASPRSGLAGSTGELFF.

The V gene is TRBV4-1, the J gene TRBJ2-7, with unresolved D. Germline V gene sequence: CDR1 MGHRA, CDR2 YSYEKL. V was trimmed by 4 bases and J by 2 bases, leaving 15 bases between them. This CDR3 is built from 15 residues. The CDR3 DNA reads TGCGCCAGCAGCCCTATGACCGGGTCCACCTACGAGCAGTACTTC. Encoded protein: CASSPMTGSTYEQYF.

The chain joins TRBV5-6 to TRBJ1-2, with D possibly being TRBD1 (5 bases). V lost 5 bases, J lost 5 bases, and 16 bases lay in between. The CDR3 runs to 14 residues. Germline V gene data show CDR1 as SGHDT and CDR2 as YYEEEE. The CDR3 sequence: CASRLRQGFYGYTF. In nucleotides, the CDR3 is TGTGCCAGCAGACTACGTCAGGGCTTTTATGGCTACACCTTC.

Ten or more counts support this clone. The chain employs TRBV7-9 and TRBJ2-3; TRBD2 aligns across 8 bases. The CDR3 sequence is 16 residues long. The junction had 8 bases not matched to a gene; V was cut back by 5 bases and J by 1 base. CDR1 and CDR2 (germline): SEHNR, FQNEAQ (reference sequence). In DNA, the CDR3 is TGTGCCAGCAGCCCACGGGGGGGCCGGGGCACAGATACGCAGTATTTT. Translated: CASSPRGGRGTDTQYF.

This clone was counted between two and nine times. The chain joins TRBV6-6 to TRBJ1-2; possibly TRBD1 for D (6 bases). Germline V gene sequence: CDR1 MNHNY, CDR2 SVGAGI (reference sequence). The CDR3 loop spans 14 amino acids. Trimming shortened V by 4 bases and J by 0 bases, and 9 bases separated the two germline ends. The DNA of the CDR3 is TGTGCCAGCAGTTCAACAGGGTCTAACTATGGCTACACCTTC. As protein: CASSSTGSNYGYTF.

The chain is built from TRBV7-6 and TRBJ1-1; D not certain. V lost 1 base and J 2 bases, leaving 5 bases between the germline ends. In germline, CDR1 is SGHVS, CDR2 FNYEAQ. CDR3 length: 13 residues. CDR3 DNA: TGTGCCAGCAGCTTAGATGACAACACTGAAGCTTTCTTT. It translates to CASSLDDNTEAFF.

The chain joins TRBV6-1 to TRBJ2-7, with TRBD1 identical over 7 bases. CDR1 and CDR2 (germline): MNHNS, SASEGT. The ends lost 2 bases at V and 2 bases at J; junction bases unmatched: 6. The CDR3 sequence is 15 residues long. CDR3 residues: CASSESGQAAYEQYF. Written as DNA, the CDR3 is TGTGCCAGCAGTGAAAGCGGACAGGCTGCCTACGAGCAGTACTTC.

The V and J genes are TRBV6-6 and TRBJ2-1; 9 positions agree with TRBD1. V was clipped by 7 bases and J by 6 bases; unmatched bases: 7. Germline V gene data show CDR1 as MNHNY and CDR2 as SVGAGI (reference sequence). The CDR3 spans 14 residues. CDR3 loop: CASKLRDRVNEQFF. As DNA, the CDR3 is TGTGCCAGCAAACTACGGGACAGGGTCAATGAGCAGTTCTTC.

V is TRBV5-4 and J is TRBJ1-1; possible D gene TRBD1, 6 bases. Per the germline V gene, CDR1 is SGHNT and CDR2 is YYREEE (reference sequence). The length of the CDR3 is 14 residues. Between the trimmed V and J ends, which lost 0 bases and 3 bases, there was a span of 9 bases. The CDR3 reads CASSLEQGHTEAFF. The CDR3 coding sequence is TGTGCCAGCAGCTTGGAGCAGGGGCACACTGAAGCTTTCTTT.

V gene TRBV10-1 combines with J gene TRBJ2-5, with D possibly TRBD2 on 6 matching bases. Between the trimmed V and J ends, which lost 5 bases and 4 bases, there was a span of 8 bases. CDR3 size: 12 residues. Germline CDR1 WNHNN, CDR2 SYGVQD (reference sequence). CDR3 DNA sequence: TGCGCCAGCAGTCCGGGACTAGAGACCCAGTACTTC. Residues: CASSPGLETQYF.

This rearrangement joins TRBV4-1 to TRBJ1-2; the D is unclear. CDR1 and CDR2 from the germline V gene are MGHRA and YSYEKL. V shed 1 base and J shed 6 bases, with 15 bases lying between them. The CDR3 is 15 residues long. The CDR3 reads CASSQVFTQNNGYTF. CDR3 sequence (DNA): TGCGCCAGCAGCCAAGTTTTTACGCAGAACAATGGCTACACCTTC.

This chain links TRBV6-5 with TRBJ1-6; 7 bases map to TRBD1. Germline V gives CDR1 MNHEY, CDR2 SVGAGI. J was trimmed by 9 bases and V by 6 bases; bases with no gene match: 8. The CDR3 contains 14 residues. CDR3 loop: CASRGDRDSSPLHF. The CDR3 coding sequence is TGTGCCAGCAGGGGAGACAGGGACAGTTCACCCCTCCACTTT.

The chain joins TRBV19 to TRBJ2-2; 8 bases agree with TRBD1. J gave up 6 bases and V 6 bases, and 6 bases lay outside the gene matches. Looked up from germline, CDR1 is LNHDA and CDR2 is SQIVND (reference sequence). The CDR3 has 14 residues. Written as DNA, the CDR3 is TGTGCCAGTAGGCCGGGACAGGTGTCCGGGGAGCTGTTTTTT. Protein product: CASRPGQVSGELFF.

This clone came up once. The J gene is TRBJ2-5, the V gene TRBV4-1; 9 bases match TRBD1. Germline V CDR1 and CDR2: MGHRA, YSYEKL. V was pared by 3 bases and J by 5 bases, with 7 bases of the junction left unmatched. This CDR3 region has 15 residues. CDR3 sequence (DNA): TGCGCCAGCAGCCACCTACAGGGGGCGGACGAGACCCAGTACTTC. As protein: CASSHLQGADETQYF.

This chain joins TRBV6-1 and TRBJ2-1, with TRBD2 identical over 11 bases. CDR1 and CDR2 (germline): MNHNS, SASEGT. The CDR3 sequence is 16 residues long. The junction had 2 bases not matched to a gene; V was cut back by 3 bases and J by 1 base. CDR3 in amino acids: CASSDRLAGSYNEQFF. The CDR3 DNA reads as TGTGCCAGCAGTGACAGACTAGCGGGATCCTACAATGAGCAGTTCTTC.

V and J are TRBV5-1 and TRBJ1-1; unclear D gene. Germline V gene data show CDR1 as SGHRS and CDR2 as YFSETQ. This CDR3 has 13 residues. Trimming left V 5 bases short and J 6 bases short, with 14 bases between. The CDR3 loop reads CASRGGGWSEAFF. The CDR3 DNA reads as TGCGCCAGCAGGGGAGGTGGGTGGTCTGAAGCTTTCTTT.

The sample holds one count of this clone. The V gene is TRBV11-3, the J gene TRBJ2-1, with D uncertain. V lost 2 bases, J lost 5 bases, and 4 bases lay in between. Germline-derived CDR1 and CDR2 are SGHNT and YENEEA. This CDR3 has 12 residues. The CDR3 region has the DNA TGTGCCAGCAGCTTACAAGACAATGAGCAGTTCTTC. Amino acids: CASSLQDNEQFF.

The chain joins TRBV18 to TRBJ2-5; perhaps TRBD1 as D (6 bases). CDR3 size: 14 residues. V lost 4 bases, J lost 2 bases, and 11 bases lay in between. Germline V lookup: CDR1 KGHSH, CDR2 LQKENI. The CDR3 nucleotides read TGTGCCAGCTCACTGGGACAAGAGCAAGAGACCCAGTACTTC. Encoded protein: CASSLGQEQETQYF.

The chain carries TRBV18 and TRBJ2-4; possible D gene TRBD1, 5 bases. V was shortened by 3 bases and J by 2 bases, with 14 bases between the two germline ends. CDR3 length: 16 residues. Germline V gene sequence: CDR1 KGHSH, CDR2 LQKENI. CDR3 DNA sequence: TGTGCCAGCTCACCCCAGGGCTCCCTGACCAAAAACATTCAGTACTTC. Protein: CASSPQGSLTKNIQYF.

V and J are TRBV4-3 and TRBJ1-5, with 8 bases fitting TRBD1. The CDR3 covers 15 residues. Germline assignment: CDR1 LGHNA and CDR2 YSLEER. The J segment lost 4 bases and the V segment lost 1 base, leaving 3 bases of the junction unmatched. In DNA, the CDR3 is TGCGCCAGCAGCCAAGGAACAGGGGGTAATCAGCCCCAGCATTTT. Protein product: CASSQGTGGNQPQHF.

V and J are TRBV6-5 and TRBJ1-1, with 7 bases that match TRBD1. CDR1 and CDR2 from the germline V gene are MNHEY and SVGAGI. V was clipped by 1 base and J by 4 bases; unmatched bases: 3. The CDR3 is 14 amino acids. Here the CDR3 DNA reads TGTGCCAGCAGTTACTGGACAGGAGGCACTGAAGCTTTCTTT. Translated: CASSYWTGGTEAFF.

V usage is TRBV4-1 and J usage is TRBJ2-1; TRBD2 agrees at 10 bases. This CDR3 is built from 16 residues. V dropped 2 bases and J dropped 5; count of bases not matched to a gene: 6. The germline CDR1 and CDR2 sequences are MGHRA and YSYEKL. Here the CDR3 DNA reads TGCGCCAGCAGCCAACCCTCTAGCGGGGGCAACAATGAGCAGTTCTTC. It codes for CASSQPSSGGNNEQFF.